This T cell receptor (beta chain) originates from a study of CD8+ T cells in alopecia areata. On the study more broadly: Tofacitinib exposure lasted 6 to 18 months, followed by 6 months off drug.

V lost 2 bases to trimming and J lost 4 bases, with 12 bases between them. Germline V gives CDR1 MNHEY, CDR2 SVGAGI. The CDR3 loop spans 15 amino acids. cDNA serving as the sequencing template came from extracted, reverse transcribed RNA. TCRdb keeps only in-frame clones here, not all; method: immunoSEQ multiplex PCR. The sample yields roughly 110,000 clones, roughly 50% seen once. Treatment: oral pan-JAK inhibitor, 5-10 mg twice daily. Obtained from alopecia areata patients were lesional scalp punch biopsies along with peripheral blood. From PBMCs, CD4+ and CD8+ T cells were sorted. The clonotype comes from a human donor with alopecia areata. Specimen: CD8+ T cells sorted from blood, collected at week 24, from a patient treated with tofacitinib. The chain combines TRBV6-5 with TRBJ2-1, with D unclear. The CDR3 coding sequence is TGTGCCAGCAGTTACGACACCCCTTGGTACAATGAGCAGTTCTTC. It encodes CASSYDTPWYNEQFF.